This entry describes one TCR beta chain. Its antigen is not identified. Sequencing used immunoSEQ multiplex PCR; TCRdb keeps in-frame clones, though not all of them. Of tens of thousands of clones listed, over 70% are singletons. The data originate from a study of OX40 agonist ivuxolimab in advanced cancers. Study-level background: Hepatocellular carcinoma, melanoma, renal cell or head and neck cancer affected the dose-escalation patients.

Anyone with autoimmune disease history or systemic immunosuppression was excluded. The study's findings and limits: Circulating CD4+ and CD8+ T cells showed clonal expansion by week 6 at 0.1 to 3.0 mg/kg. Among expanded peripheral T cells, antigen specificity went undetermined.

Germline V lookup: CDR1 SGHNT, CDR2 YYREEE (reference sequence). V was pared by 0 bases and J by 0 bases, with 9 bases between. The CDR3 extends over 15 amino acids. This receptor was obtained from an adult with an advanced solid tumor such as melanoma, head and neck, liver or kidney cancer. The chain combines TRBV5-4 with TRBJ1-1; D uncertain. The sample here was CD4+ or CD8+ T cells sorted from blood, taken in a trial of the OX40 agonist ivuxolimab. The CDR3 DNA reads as TGTGCCAGCAGCTTGGAGGGCAGTATGAACACTGAAGCTTTCTTT. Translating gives CASSLEGSMNTEAFF.